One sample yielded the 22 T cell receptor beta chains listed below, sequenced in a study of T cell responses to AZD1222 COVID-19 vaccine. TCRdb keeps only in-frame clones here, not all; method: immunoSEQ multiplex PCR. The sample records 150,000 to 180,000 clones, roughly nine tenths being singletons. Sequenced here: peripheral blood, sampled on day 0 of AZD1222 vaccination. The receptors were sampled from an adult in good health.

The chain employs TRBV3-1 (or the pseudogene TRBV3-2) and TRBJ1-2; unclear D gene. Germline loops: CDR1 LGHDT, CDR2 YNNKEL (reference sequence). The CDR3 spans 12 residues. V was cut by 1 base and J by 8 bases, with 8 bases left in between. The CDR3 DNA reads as TGTGCCAGCAGCCAAGTCATGGAGGGCTACACCTTC. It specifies CASSQVMEGYTF.

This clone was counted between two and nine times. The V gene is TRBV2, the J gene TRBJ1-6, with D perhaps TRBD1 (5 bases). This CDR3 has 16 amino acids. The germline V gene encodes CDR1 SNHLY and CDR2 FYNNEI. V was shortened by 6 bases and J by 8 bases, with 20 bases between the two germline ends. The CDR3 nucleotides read TGTGCCAGCAGGAAAGGGTGGGGGACTGGTCATTCACCCCTCCACTTT. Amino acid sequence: CASRKGWGTGHSPLHF.

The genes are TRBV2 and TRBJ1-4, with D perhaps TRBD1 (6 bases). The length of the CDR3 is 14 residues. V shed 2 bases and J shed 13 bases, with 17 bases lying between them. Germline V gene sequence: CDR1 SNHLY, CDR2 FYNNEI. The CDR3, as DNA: TGTGCCAGCAGTGAATCCACAAGGGGGGAGGGACTGTTTTTT. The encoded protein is CASSESTRGEGLFF.

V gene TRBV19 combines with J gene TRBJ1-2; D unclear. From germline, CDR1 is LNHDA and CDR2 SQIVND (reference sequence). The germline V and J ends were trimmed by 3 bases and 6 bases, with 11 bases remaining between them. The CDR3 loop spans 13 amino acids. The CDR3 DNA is TGTGCCAGTAGTATTTTTGGAGGGAATGGCTACACCTTC. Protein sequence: CASSIFGGNGYTF.

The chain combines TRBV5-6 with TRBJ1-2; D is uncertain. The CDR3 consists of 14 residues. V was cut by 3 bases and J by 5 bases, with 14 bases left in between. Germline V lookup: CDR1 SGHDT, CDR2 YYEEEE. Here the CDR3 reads CASSSMSSRYGYTF. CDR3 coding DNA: TGTGCCAGCAGCTCCATGTCTTCTAGGTATGGCTACACCTTC.

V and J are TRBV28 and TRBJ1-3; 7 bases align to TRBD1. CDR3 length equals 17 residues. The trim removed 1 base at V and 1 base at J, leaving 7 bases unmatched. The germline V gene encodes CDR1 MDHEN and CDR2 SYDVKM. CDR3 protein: CASSLYYLTGSGNTIYF. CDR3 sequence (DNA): TGTGCCAGCAGTTTATATTACCTGACAGGGTCTGGAAACACCATATATTTT.

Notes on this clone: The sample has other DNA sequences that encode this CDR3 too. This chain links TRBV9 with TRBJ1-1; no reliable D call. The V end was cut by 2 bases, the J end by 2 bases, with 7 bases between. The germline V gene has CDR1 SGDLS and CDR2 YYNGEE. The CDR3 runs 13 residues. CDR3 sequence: CASSVDINTEAFF. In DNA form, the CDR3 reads TGTGCCAGCAGCGTCGACATAAACACTGAAGCTTTCTTT.

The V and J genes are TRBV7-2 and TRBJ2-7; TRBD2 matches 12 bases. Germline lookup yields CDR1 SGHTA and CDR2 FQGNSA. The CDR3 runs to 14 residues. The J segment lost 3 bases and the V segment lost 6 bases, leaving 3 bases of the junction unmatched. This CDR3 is CASSSTSGGYEQYF. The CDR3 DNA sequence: TGTGCCAGCAGTTCGACTAGCGGGGGCTACGAGCAGTACTTC.

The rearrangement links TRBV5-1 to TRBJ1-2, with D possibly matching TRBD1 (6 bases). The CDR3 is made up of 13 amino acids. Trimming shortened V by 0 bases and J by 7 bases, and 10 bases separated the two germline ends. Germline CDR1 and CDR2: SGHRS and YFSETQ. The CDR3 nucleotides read TGCGCCAGCAGCTTGGACAGGGTCTCTGGCTACACCTTC. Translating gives CASSLDRVSGYTF.

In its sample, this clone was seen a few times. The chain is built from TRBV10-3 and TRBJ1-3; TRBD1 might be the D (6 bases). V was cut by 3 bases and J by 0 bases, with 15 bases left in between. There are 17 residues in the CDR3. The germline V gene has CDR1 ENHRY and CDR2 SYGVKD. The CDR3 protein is CAISDPRQESSGNTIYF. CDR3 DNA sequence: TGTGCCATCAGTGACCCGAGACAGGAGAGCTCTGGAAACACCATATATTTT.

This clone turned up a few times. For the CDR3, the DNA is TGTGCCAGCAGCTTCGCTGATTCACCCCTCCACTTT. Translation: CASSFADSPLHF. J is TRBJ1-6 and V is TRBV7-9; the D is unclear. V was shortened by 3 bases and J by 8 bases, with 5 bases between the two germline ends. The CDR3 loop spans 12 amino acids. Germline lookup yields CDR1 SEHNR and CDR2 FQNEAQ (reference sequence).

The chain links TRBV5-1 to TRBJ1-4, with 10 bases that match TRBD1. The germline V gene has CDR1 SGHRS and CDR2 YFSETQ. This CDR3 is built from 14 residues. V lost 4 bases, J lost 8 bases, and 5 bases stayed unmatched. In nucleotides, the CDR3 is TGCGCCAGCAGCACGGGACAGGGGTTCGAAAAACTGTTTTTT. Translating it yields CASSTGQGFEKLFF. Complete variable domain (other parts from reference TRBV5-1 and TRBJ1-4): KAGVTQTPRYLIKTRGQQVTLSCSPISGHRSVSWYQQTPGQGLQFLFEYFSETQRNKGNFPGRFSGRQFSNSRSEMNVSTLELGDSALYLCASSTGQGFEKLFFGSGTQLSVL.

This CDR3 reads CASSLGSPPETQYF. The CDR3, as DNA: TGCGCCAGCAGCTTGGGGTCCCCCCCGGAGACCCAGTACTTC. V usage is TRBV5-1 and J usage is TRBJ2-5; D uncertain. V lost 0 bases and J 5 bases, leaving 11 bases between the germline ends. Germline loops: CDR1 SGHRS, CDR2 YFSETQ. This CDR3 has 14 amino acids.

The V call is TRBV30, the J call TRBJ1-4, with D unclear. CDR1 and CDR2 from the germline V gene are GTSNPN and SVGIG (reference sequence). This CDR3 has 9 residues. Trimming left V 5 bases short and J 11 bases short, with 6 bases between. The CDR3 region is CAWESKLFF. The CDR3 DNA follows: TGTGCCTGGGAGAGCAAACTGTTTTTT.

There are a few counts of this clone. For the CDR3, the DNA is TGCAGTGCTAGTTGGAACAGGAAGGATCAGCCCCAGCATTTT. Translated: CSASWNRKDQPQHF. This sequence joins TRBV20-1 and TRBJ1-5, with D possibly TRBD1 on 5 matching bases. CDR3 length: 14 residues. In germline, CDR1 is DFQATT, CDR2 SNEGSKA (reference sequence). Trimming took off 3 bases at V and 5 bases at J, with 14 bases between the two ends.

CDR3 DNA sequence: TGTGCCAGTACCACCGCTCGTTCAAACTATGGCTACACCTTC. This gives the protein CASTTARSNYGYTF. The chain combines TRBV19 with TRBJ1-2; D remains ambiguous. This CDR3 is built from 14 residues. Germline V lookup: CDR1 LNHDA, CDR2 SQIVND (reference sequence). Trimming removed 7 bases from V and 2 bases from J, with 14 bases in between. The whole variable domain, filled in from reference TRBV19 and TRBJ1-2, reads DGGITQSPKYLFRKEGQNVTLSCEQNLNHDAMYWYRQDPGQGLRLIYYSQIVNDFQKGDIAEGYSVSREKKESFPLTVTSAQKNPTAFYLCASTTARSNYGYTFGSGTRLTVV.

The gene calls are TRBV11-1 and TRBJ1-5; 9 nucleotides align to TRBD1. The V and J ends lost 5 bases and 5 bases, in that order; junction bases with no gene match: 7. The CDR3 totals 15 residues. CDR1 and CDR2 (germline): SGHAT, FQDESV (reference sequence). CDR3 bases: TGTGCCAGCAGCACGGGACAGGGTCCCCATCAGCCCCAGCATTTT. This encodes CASSTGQGPHQPQHF. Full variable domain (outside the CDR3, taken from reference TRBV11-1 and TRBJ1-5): EAEVAQSPRYKITEKSQAVAFWCDPISGHATLYWYRQILGQGPELLVQFQDESVVDDSQLPKDRFSAERLKGVDSTLKIQPAELGDSAMYLCASSTGQGPHQPQHFGDGTRLSIL.

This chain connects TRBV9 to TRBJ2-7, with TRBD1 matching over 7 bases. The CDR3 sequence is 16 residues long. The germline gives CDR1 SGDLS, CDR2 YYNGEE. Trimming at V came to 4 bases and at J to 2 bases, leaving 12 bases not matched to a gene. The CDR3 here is CASSPNPGQIPYEQYF. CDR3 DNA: TGTGCCAGCAGCCCCAACCCGGGACAGATTCCCTACGAGCAGTACTTC.

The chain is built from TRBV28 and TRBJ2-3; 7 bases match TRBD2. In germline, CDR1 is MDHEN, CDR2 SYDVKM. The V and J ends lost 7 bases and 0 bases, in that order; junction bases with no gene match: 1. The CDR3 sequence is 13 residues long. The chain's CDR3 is CASKAGSTDTQYF. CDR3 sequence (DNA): TGTGCCAGCAAAGCGGGGAGCACAGATACGCAGTATTTT.

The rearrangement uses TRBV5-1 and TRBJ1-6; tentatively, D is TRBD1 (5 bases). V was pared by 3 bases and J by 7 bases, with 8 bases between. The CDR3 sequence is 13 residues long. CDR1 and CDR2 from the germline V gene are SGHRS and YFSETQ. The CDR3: CASSWDSNSPLHF. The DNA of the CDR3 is TGCGCCAGCAGCTGGGACTCGAATTCACCCCTCCACTTT.

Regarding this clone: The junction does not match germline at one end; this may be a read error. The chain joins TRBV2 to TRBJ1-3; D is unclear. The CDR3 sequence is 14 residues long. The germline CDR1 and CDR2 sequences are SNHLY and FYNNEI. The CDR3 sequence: CASREGLAGNTIYF. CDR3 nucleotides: TGTGCCAGCAGGGAAGGGCTGGCTGGAAACACCATATATTTT.

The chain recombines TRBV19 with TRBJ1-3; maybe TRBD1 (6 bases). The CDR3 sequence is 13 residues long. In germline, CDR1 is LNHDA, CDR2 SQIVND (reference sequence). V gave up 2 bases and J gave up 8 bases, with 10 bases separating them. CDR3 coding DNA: TGTGCCAGTAGTATAAGAGGGGGACACACCATATATTTT. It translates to CASSIRGGHTIYF.